What follows are 8 T cell receptor beta chains derived from one specimen sequenced in a study of T cells expressing NK-cell markers. TCRdb re-called the 5' RACE reads, yielding one record per CDR3 amino acid sequence without DNA. The repertoire table contains 500,000 to 700,000 distinct CDR3 sequences. The sample comprised blood T cells: a sorted CD56 or NKG2C T cell subset, CD4+ or CD8+ T cells, or bulk PBMC T cells (not recorded which). All receptors come from a man aged 18 to 30 in good health.

V usage is TRBV27 and J usage is TRBJ1-1; TCRdb designates TRBD1, a call that cannot be tested without DNA. The CDR3 extends over 14 amino acids. Per the germline V gene, CDR1 is MNHEY and CDR2 is SMNVEV (reference sequence). CDR3: CASSLNSRNTEAFF.

The chain is built from TRBV11-2 and TRBJ2-4. This CDR3 spans 15 amino acids. CDR1 and CDR2 from the germline V gene are SGHAT and FQNNGV. Here the CDR3 reads CASSLLIWGKNIQYF. Full variable domain (remainder filled in from reference TRBV11-2 and TRBJ2-4): EAGVAQSPRYKIIEKRQSVAFWCNPISGHATLYWYQQILGQGPKLLIQFQNNGVVDDSQLPKDRFSAERLKGVDSTLKIQPAKLEDSAVYLCASSLLIWGKNIQYFGAGTRLSVL.

The V call is TRBV5-1, the J call TRBJ1-1. In germline, CDR1 is SGHRS, CDR2 YFSETQ. The CDR3 is made up of 15 amino acids. CDR3 sequence: CASSLAAWVGTEAFF.

V usage is TRBV11-3 and J usage is TRBJ2-1; TCRdb calls TRBD2, which cannot be checked without DNA. Germline V gives CDR1 SGHNT, CDR2 YENEEA. There are 14 residues in the CDR3. The chain's CDR3 is CASSFSVGTNEQFF. Full variable domain (outside the CDR3, taken from reference TRBV11-3 and TRBJ2-1): EAGVVQSPRYKIIEKKQPVAFWCNPISGHNTLYWYLQNLGQGPELLIRYENEEAVDDSQLPKDRFSAERLKGVDSTLKIQPAELGDSAVYLCASSFSVGTNEQFFGPGTRLTVL.

This chain joins TRBV7-6 and TRBJ2-1; checking the TCRdb D call of TRBD2 is not possible without DNA. The CDR3 loop spans 16 amino acids. Germline lookup yields CDR1 SGHVS and CDR2 FNYEAQ. CDR3 in amino acids: CASSSGVAGEYNEQFF. The entire variable domain, with the rest obtained from reference TRBV7-6 and TRBJ2-1, is as follows: GAGVSQSPRYKVTKRGQDVALRCDPISGHVSLYWYRQALGQGPEFLTYFNYEAQQDKSGLPNDRFSAERPEGSISTLTIQRTEQRDSAMYRCASSSGVAGEYNEQFFGPGTRLTVL.

The chain combines TRBV6-5 with TRBJ1-6. The germline CDR1 and CDR2 sequences are MNHEY and SVGAGI. The CDR3 is 15 residues long. This chain's CDR3 is CASSLRTVNNSPLHF.

The chain couples TRBV7-3 to TRBJ2-3; TCRdb reports TRBD2, a call that lacks DNA to check it against. Per the germline V gene, CDR1 is SGHTA and CDR2 is FQGTGA. CDR3 size: 15 residues. CDR3 protein: CASSPGLISTDTQYF.

The V gene is TRBV7-9, the J gene TRBJ2-1; lacking DNA, the TRBD1 call made by TCRdb goes unchecked. The CDR3 sequence is 15 residues long. The V gene's germline CDR1 is SEHNR and CDR2 FQNEAQ (reference sequence). The chain's CDR3 is CASNPEGQADNEQFF. Combining the CDR3 with reference TRBV7-9 and TRBJ2-1 gives the whole variable domain DTGVSQNPRHKITKRGQNVTFRCDPISEHNRLYWYRQTLGQGPEFLTYFQNEAQLEKSRLLSDRFSAERPKGSFSTLEIQRTEQGDSAMYLCASNPEGQADNEQFFGPGTRLTVL.